This TCR beta chain was sequenced during a study of PD-1 blockade in classical Hodgkin lymphoma. General observations from the study: Compared with baseline, CD4+ but not CD8+ TCR diversity had risen significantly by C4D1.

Time point described: cycle 4 day 1 (C4D1), after less than 7 weeks of nivolumab. All trial patients relapsed after autologous stem cell transplantation. Sequenced by immunoSEQ multiplex PCR; TCRdb stores in-frame clones only, minus some. The repertoire holds about 30,000 clones, roughly 80% seen once, with 15% to 20% in the top ten. Germline V gene sequence: CDR1 SGDLS, CDR2 YYNGEE. The CDR3 sequence is 12 residues long. Trimming removed 4 bases at V and 6 bases at J, with 7 bases between. This clone was seen only once. Its antigen remains unidentified. The source material was peripheral blood mononuclear cells (PBMCs), sampled before the fourth cycle of nivolumab. The J gene is TRBJ2-2, the V gene TRBV9; D is unresolved. The sequence was collected from a human donor with classical Hodgkin lymphoma. In DNA form, the CDR3 reads TGTGCCAGCAGCAATGGGGCCGGGGAGCTGTTTTTT. Protein product: CASSNGAGELFF.